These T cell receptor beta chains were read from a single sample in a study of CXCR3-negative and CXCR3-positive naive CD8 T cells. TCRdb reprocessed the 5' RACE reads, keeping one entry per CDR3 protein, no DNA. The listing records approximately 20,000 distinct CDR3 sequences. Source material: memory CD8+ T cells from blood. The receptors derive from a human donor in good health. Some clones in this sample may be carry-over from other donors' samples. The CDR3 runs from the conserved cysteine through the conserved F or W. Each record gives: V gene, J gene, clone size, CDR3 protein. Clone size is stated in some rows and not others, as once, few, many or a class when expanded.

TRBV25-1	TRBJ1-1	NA	CASSEYGTGLEPLNTEAFF
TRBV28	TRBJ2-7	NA	CASSFRGARGYEQYF
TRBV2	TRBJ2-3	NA	CASIGLAGGGADTQYF
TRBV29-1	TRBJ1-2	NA	CSVAGTEQGYTF
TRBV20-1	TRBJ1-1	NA	CSAPRGNTEAFF
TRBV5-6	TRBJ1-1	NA	CASSLRQRPTEAFF
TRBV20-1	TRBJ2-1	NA	CSARDPRDTYNEQFF
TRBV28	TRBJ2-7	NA	CASRDRTALYEQYF
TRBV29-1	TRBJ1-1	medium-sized	CSVEGYLTEAFF
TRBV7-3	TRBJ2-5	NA	CSSSEGLGSQETQYF
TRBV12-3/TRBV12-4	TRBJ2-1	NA	CASTQAGYNEQFF
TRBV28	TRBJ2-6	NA	CASSLYRGSGANVLTF
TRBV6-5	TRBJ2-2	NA	CASSYSTTGAGELFF
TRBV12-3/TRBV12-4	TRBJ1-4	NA	CASSKDRGLEKLFF
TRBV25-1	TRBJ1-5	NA	CASSDVGNQPQHF
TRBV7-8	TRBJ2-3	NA	CASSLTPPGVSDTQYF
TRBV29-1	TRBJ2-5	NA	CSVEGASSQVGEETQYF
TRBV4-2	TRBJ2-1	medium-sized	CASSQEAGGPDEQFF
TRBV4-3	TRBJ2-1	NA	CASSHVGGGEQFF
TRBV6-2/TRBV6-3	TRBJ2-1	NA	CASTVAGGFHYNEQFF
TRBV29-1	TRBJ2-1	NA	CSVEVGGNYNEQFF
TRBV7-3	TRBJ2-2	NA	CASSLRGLGTGELFF
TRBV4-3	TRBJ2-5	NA	CASRRDRASLEETQYF
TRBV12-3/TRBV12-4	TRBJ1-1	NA	CASSFPREGNTEAFF
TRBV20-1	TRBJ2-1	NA	CSASAQGGFAYNEQLF
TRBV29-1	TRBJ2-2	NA	CSGKGQTTGELFF
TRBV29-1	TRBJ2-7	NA	CSVDGQGVGYEQYF